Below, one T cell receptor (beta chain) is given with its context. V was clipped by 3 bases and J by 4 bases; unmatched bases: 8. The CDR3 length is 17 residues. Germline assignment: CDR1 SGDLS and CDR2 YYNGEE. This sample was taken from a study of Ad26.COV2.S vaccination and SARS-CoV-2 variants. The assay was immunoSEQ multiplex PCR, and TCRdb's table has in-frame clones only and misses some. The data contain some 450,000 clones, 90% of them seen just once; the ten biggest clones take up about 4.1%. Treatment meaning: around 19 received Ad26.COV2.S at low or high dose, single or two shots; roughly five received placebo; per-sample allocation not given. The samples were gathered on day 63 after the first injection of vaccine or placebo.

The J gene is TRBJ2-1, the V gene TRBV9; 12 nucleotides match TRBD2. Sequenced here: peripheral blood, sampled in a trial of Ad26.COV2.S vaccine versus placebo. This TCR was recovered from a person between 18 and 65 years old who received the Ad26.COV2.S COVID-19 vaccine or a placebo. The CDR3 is CASSARLAGVGYNEQFF. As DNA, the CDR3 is TGTGCCAGCAGCGCCCGACTAGCGGGAGTGGGTTACAATGAGCAGTTCTTC.